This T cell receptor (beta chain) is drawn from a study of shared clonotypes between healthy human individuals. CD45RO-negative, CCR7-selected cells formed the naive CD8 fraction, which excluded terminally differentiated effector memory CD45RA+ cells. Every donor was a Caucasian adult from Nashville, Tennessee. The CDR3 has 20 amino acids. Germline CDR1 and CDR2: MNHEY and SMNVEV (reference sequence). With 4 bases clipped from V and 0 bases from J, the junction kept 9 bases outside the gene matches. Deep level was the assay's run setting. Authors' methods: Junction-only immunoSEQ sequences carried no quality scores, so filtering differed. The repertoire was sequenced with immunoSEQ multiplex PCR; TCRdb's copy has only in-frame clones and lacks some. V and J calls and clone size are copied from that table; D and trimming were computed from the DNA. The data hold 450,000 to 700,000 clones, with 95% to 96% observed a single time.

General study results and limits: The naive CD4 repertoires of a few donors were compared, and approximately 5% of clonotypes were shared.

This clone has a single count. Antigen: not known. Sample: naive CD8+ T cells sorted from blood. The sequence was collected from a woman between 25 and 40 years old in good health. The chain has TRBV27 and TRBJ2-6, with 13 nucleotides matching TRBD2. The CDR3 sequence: CASSSTLGLAGASGANVLTF. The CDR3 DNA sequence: TGTGCCAGCAGTTCAACACTCGGACTAGCGGGGGCCTCTGGGGCCAACGTCCTGACTTTC.